The 15 T cell receptor beta chains reported below all come from one sample, sequenced in a study of T cell responses to AZD1222 COVID-19 vaccine. The method was immunoSEQ multiplex PCR; TCRdb's version includes in-frame clones alone and lacks a portion of them. The sample holds approximately 110,000 clones, around 83% seen once. The sample consisted of peripheral blood, taken 28 days after the second AZD1222 dose. The receptors derive from an adult who received the AZD1222 COVID-19 vaccine.

This clone showed up just once. J is TRBJ1-5 and V is TRBV28; 9 bases are shared with TRBD1. Germline assignment: CDR1 MDHEN and CDR2 SYDVKM. V shed 7 bases and J 2 bases; nucleotides not matched to a gene: 3. This CDR3 region has 14 residues. CDR3 in amino acids: CASNTGGGNQPQHF. As DNA, the CDR3 is TGTGCCAGCAATACAGGGGGCGGCAATCAGCCCCAGCATTTT.

The chain uses TRBV27 and TRBJ1-5, with D perhaps TRBD1 (5 bases). The CDR3 extends over 16 amino acids. Germline lookup yields CDR1 MNHEY and CDR2 SMNVEV (reference sequence). Trimming removed 3 bases at V and 4 bases at J, with 16 bases between. DNA of the CDR3: TGTGCCAGCAGTTTTGTCGCGGGGGGTGGGAATCAGCCCCAGCATTTT. It codes for CASSFVAGGGNQPQHF.

The gene calls are TRBV30 and TRBJ2-1; D unresolved. There are 13 residues in the CDR3. Germline-derived CDR1 and CDR2 are GTSNPN and SVGIG (reference sequence). The V gene lost 0 bases and the J gene lost 5 bases, with 8 bases spanning the gap. In DNA, the CDR3 is TGTGCCTGGAGTGTAGGGTTGGACAATGAGCAGTTCTTC. This sequence encodes CAWSVGLDNEQFF.

This clone has a count of ten or more. The rearrangement uses TRBV19 and TRBJ2-3; 11 bases are shared with TRBD1. With V trimmed by 5 bases and J by 6 bases, 4 bases remained unmatched. There are 14 residues in the CDR3. Looked up from germline, CDR1 is LNHDA and CDR2 is SQIVND (reference sequence). For the CDR3, the DNA is TGTGCCAGTAGTCCCGGGACAGGGGGGGATACGCAGTATTTT. Encoded protein: CASSPGTGGDTQYF. The full variable domain, in which reference TRBV19 and TRBJ2-3 provide the parts outside the CDR3, is DGGITQSPKYLFRKEGQNVTLSCEQNLNHDAMYWYRQDPGQGLRLIYYSQIVNDFQKGDIAEGYSVSREKKESFPLTVTSAQKNPTAFYLCASSPGTGGDTQYFGPGTRLTVL.

In this sample, this clone turned up once. The rearrangement joins TRBV12-5 to TRBJ1-1; weak D call: TRBD1 (5 bases). Deletions cut 7 bases from V and 11 bases from J, with 20 bases between. Germline V gene lookup returns CDR1 LGHNT and CDR2 FRNRAP. The CDR3 is made up of 13 amino acids. The chain's CDR3 is CASAKGTGFTAFF. CDR3 coding DNA: TGTGCTAGTGCCAAAGGCACAGGTTTTACCGCTTTCTTT.

This clone has more than one count but fewer than ten. The V gene is TRBV4-1, the J gene TRBJ1-5; D gene uncertain. From germline, CDR1 is MGHRA and CDR2 YSYEKL. The CDR3 is made up of 15 amino acids. Trimming stripped 6 bases from V and 0 bases from J, with 12 bases between. CDR3 nucleotide sequence: TGCGCCAGCAGGCGGACGGCCGATAGCAATCAGCCCCAGCATTTT. It encodes CASRRTADSNQPQHF.

The chain links TRBV4-2 to TRBJ2-2, with D possibly called TRBD1 or TRBD2 (6 bases each). The CDR3 contains 16 residues. Germline V gene lookup returns CDR1 LGHNA and CDR2 YNFKEQ. V gave up 5 bases and J gave up 4 bases, with 17 bases separating them. This CDR3 reads CASSSDGGQTTGELFF. CDR3 in DNA: TGTGCCAGCAGCTCGGATGGGGGGCAGACCACCGGGGAGCTGTTTTTT.

The V and J genes are TRBV6-6 and TRBJ2-3; 14 bases match TRBD2. Germline assignment: CDR1 MNHNY and CDR2 SVGAGI (reference sequence). V trimming: 5 bases; J trimming: 3 bases; junction bases outside the gene matches: 10. CDR3 size: 18 residues. CDR3 residues: CASSLAGLAGGKTDTQYF. The DNA of the CDR3 is TGTGCCAGCAGTCTCGCCGGACTAGCGGGGGGTAAAACAGATACGCAGTATTTT.

The CDR3 bases are TGTGCCAGCAGCTTAGGGGACATTGCCTCCTACGAGCAGTACTTC. Translation gives CASSLGDIASYEQYF. The rearrangement links TRBV11-2 to TRBJ2-7, with D maybe TRBD1 (6 bases). The germline V and J ends were trimmed by 1 base and 0 bases, with 10 bases remaining between them. Germline V gives CDR1 SGHAT, CDR2 FQNNGV. The CDR3 runs 15 residues. The full variable domain, completed using reference TRBV11-2 and TRBJ2-7, is EAGVAQSPRYKIIEKRQSVAFWCNPISGHATLYWYQQILGQGPKLLIQFQNNGVVDDSQLPKDRFSAERLKGVDSTLKIQPAKLEDSAVYLCASSLGDIASYEQYFGPGTRLTVT.

The chain links TRBV12-5 to TRBJ1-1, with D unresolved. The CDR3 totals 13 residues. Germline CDR1 LGHNT, CDR2 FRNRAP. Trimming stripped 8 bases from V and 7 bases from J, with 17 bases between. The CDR3, as DNA: TGTGCTAGTTTGGGTCAGTTCGGAGGTGAAGCTTTCTTT. Its translation: CASLGQFGGEAFF. Supplemented by reference TRBV12-5 and TRBJ1-1, the full variable domain reads DARVTQTPRHKVTEMGQEVTMRCQPILGHNTVFWYRQTMMQGLELLAYFRNRAPLDDSGMPKDRFSAEMPDATLATLKIQPSEPRDSAVYFCASLGQFGGEAFFGQGTRLTVV.

This sequence joins TRBV28 and TRBJ2-3; 10 bases are shared with TRBD1. This CDR3 contains 17 residues. Germline CDR1 MDHEN, CDR2 SYDVKM. Losses at the gene ends were 3 bases for V and 2 bases for J; bases not matched to a gene: 8. The CDR3 DNA follows: TGTGCCAGCAGTTTCTCGTGGACAGGGGGACCCACAGATACGCAGTATTTT. This translates into CASSFSWTGGPTDTQYF.

The rearrangement links TRBV28 to TRBJ1-3; 10 positions agree with TRBD1. Germline V CDR1 and CDR2: MDHEN, SYDVKM. The CDR3 is 17 amino acids. V lost 6 bases to trimming and J lost 3 bases; unmatched junction nucleotides: 11. CDR3 nucleotide sequence: TGTGCCAGCAGCTCCCCCAGACAGGGGGCAAATGGAAACACCATATATTTT. Protein product: CASSSPRQGANGNTIYF.

The CDR3 loop reads CASSIEENKGALNTEAFF. The CDR3 DNA reads TGTGCCAGTAGTATAGAAGAGAATAAGGGGGCACTGAACACTGAAGCTTTCTTT. The J gene is TRBJ1-1, the V gene TRBV19, with 7 bases matching TRBD1. CDR1 is LNHDA, CDR2 SQIVND, per germline (reference sequence). The CDR3 loop spans 18 amino acids. V lost 0 bases and J lost 0; bases outside the gene matches: 10. The variable domain in full, completed from reference TRBV19 and TRBJ1-1, reads DGGITQSPKYLFRKEGQNVTLSCEQNLNHDAMYWYRQDPGQGLRLIYYSQIVNDFQKGDIAEGYSVSREKKESFPLTVTSAQKNPTAFYLCASSIEENKGALNTEAFFGQGTRLTVV.

J is TRBJ2-3 and V is TRBV9; D remains ambiguous. V lost 3 bases and J lost 6, with 11 bases in between. The CDR3 is 13 residues long. The germline V gene encodes CDR1 SGDLS and CDR2 YYNGEE. The DNA of the CDR3 is TGTGCCAGCAGCGCAGAAGGGTGGGATACGCAGTATTTT. As protein: CASSAEGWDTQYF.

This chain uses TRBV5-1 with TRBJ1-6; no definite D call. The CDR3 spans 15 residues. The V and J ends lost 2 bases and 0 bases respectively, with 6 bases between them. Germline CDR1 is SGHRS and CDR2 is YFSETQ. CDR3 sequence reads: CASSFGSSYNSPLHF. CDR3 nucleotides: TGCGCCAGCAGCTTCGGGAGCTCCTATAATTCACCCCTCCACTTT. Variable domain in full (rest from reference TRBV5-1 and TRBJ1-6): KAGVTQTPRYLIKTRGQQVTLSCSPISGHRSVSWYQQTPGQGLQFLFEYFSETQRNKGNFPGRFSGRQFSNSRSEMNVSTLELGDSALYLCASSFGSSYNSPLHFGNGTRLTVT.